This is a list of T cell receptor beta chains from one sample in a study of blood T cell repertoires in COVID-19. Repertoires were generated with immunoSEQ multiplex PCR, while TCRdb's copy carries only in-frame clones and drops some. The sample holds 100,000 to 150,000 clones, about 89% seen once. The source material was peripheral blood. These receptors came from a woman in her 70s with COVID-19, enrolled during active disease. Both conserved end residues are part of each CDR3. The D gene is left open where the match is weak. Clone size is shown for a subset of rows, as once, few, many or a class of expanded clone.

abundance,v_gene,d_gene,j_gene,CDR3aa,CDR3nt
.,TRBV7-7,TRBD1,TRBJ1-4,CASSTQGADEKLFF,TGTGCCAGCAGCACACAGGGGGCGGATGAAAAACTGTTTTTT
.,TRBV5-4,TRBD1,TRBJ2-1,CASPPTGGSYNEQFF,TGTGCCAGCCCACCGACAGGGGGCTCCTACAATGAGCAGTTCTTC
.,TRBV27,.,TRBJ1-2,CASSSLQGYYGYTF,TGTGCCAGCAGTTCCCTCCAGGGTTACTATGGCTACACCTTC
.,TRBV10-3,TRBD1,TRBJ2-5,CAIRETGTQETQYF,TGTGCCATTAGAGAGACAGGGACCCAAGAGACCCAGTACTTC
few,TRBV15,TRBD1,TRBJ1-2,CATSKDRVFGYTF,TGTGCCACCAGCAAAGACAGGGTCTTTGGCTACACCTTC
.,TRBV30,TRBD1,TRBJ1-6,CAWSTGQGFFPLHF,TGTGCCTGGAGTACGGGACAGGGTTTTTTTCCCCTCCACTTT
.,TRBV6-6,.,TRBJ2-7,CASTQGMGSYEQYF,TGTGCCAGCACTCAGGGGATGGGATCCTACGAGCAGTACTTC
.,TRBV5-1,TRBD1,TRBJ2-7,CASSSNRGGSLYEQYF,TGCGCCAGCAGCTCGAACAGGGGTGGGTCTCTCTACGAGCAGTACTTC
.,TRBV19,TRBD1,TRBJ2-1,CASSRGQGLFF,TGTGCCAGTAGTAGGGGACAGGGGCTGTTCTTC
.,TRBV30,.,TRBJ2-7,CAWRGRPTYEQYF,TGTGCCTGGAGGGGCAGGCCAACCTACGAGCAGTACTTC
.,TRBV7-9,.,TRBJ1-4,CASSLGGGEEKLFF,TGTGCCAGCAGCTTGGGAGGGGGAGAGGAAAAACTGTTTTTT
once,TRBV6-5,TRBD1,TRBJ2-7,CASRGSTGTPYEQYF,TGTGCCAGCAGGGGATCGACAGGGACGCCCTACGAGCAGTACTTC
once,TRBV3-1/TRBV3-2,.,TRBJ2-1,CASSQDPAELNAEQFF,TGTGCCAGCAGCCAAGATCCGGCAGAACTAAATGCTGAGCAGTTCTTC
.,TRBV28,.,TRBJ2-2,CASSLAGTGELFF,TGTGCCAGCAGTTTGGCGGGCACCGGGGAGCTGTTTTTT
.,TRBV18,.,TRBJ1-2,CASSPRSGNYGYTF,TGTGCCAGCTCACCACGTTCGGGGAACTATGGCTACACCTTC
.,TRBV11-2,TRBD2,TRBJ2-1,CASSELTLAGGAPYNEQFF,TGTGCCAGCAGCGAACTCACCCTAGCGGGAGGAGCTCCCTACAATGAGCAGTTCTTC
.,TRBV28,TRBD1,TRBJ1-1,CASRDTDREDTEAFF,TGTGCCAGCAGGGATACTGACAGGGAGGACACTGAAGCTTTCTTT
.,TRBV18,.,TRBJ1-1,CASSPRGDEAFF,TGTGCCAGCTCACCACGGGGGGATGAAGCTTTCTTT
.,TRBV10-3,.,TRBJ2-7,CAISEVVYEQYF,TGTGCCATCAGTGAGGTCGTCTACGAGCAGTACTTC
.,TRBV5-1,TRBD2,TRBJ2-1,CASSLVGLADRYNEQFF,TGCGCCAGCAGCTTGGTGGGACTAGCGGACCGCTACAATGAGCAGTTCTTC
.,TRBV5-1,.,TRBJ2-3,CASSFGQFRTDTQYF,TGCGCCAGCAGCTTTGGACAGTTCCGCACAGATACGCAGTATTTT
once,TRBV12-2,.,TRBJ2-4,CASRFGDRYPKNIQYF,TGTGCAAGTCGCTTCGGGGACAGGTATCCCAAAAACATTCAGTACTTC
.,TRBV7-3,TRBD1,TRBJ2-7,CASSLGTGFSYEQYF,TGTGCCAGCAGCCTCGGGACAGGCTTTTCCTACGAGCAGTACTTC
.,TRBV5-6,TRBD1,TRBJ2-7,CASSRGQAHEQYF,TGTGCCAGCAGCCGGGGACAGGCCCACGAGCAGTACTTC
.,TRBV27,.,TRBJ2-5,CASSLSEEETQYF,TGTGCCAGCAGTTTATCTGAGGAGGAGACCCAGTACTTC
.,TRBV28,.,TRBJ1-1,CASSPEFRRVNTEAFF,TGTGCCAGCAGCCCGGAATTCAGGAGGGTGAACACTGAAGCTTTCTTT
.,TRBV7-3,TRBD1,TRBJ1-4,CASMAVGTGLYTTAATNEKLFF,TGTGCCAGCATGGCGGTCGGGACAGGGTTATACACCACAGCGGCAACTAATGAAAAACTGTTTTTT
.,TRBV7-6,TRBD2,TRBJ2-1,CASSSRLAGGPSYNEQFF,TGTGCCAGCAGCTCGCGACTAGCGGGGGGCCCTTCCTACAATGAGCAGTTCTTC
.,TRBV7-9,.,TRBJ2-7,CASSSASTYEQYF,TGTGCCAGCAGCTCCGCAAGCACCTACGAGCAGTACTTC
.,TRBV11-1,.,TRBJ1-1,CATRAGVNTEAFF,TGTGCCACCAGAGCGGGTGTGAACACTGAAGCTTTCTTT
once,TRBV19,TRBD1,TRBJ1-5,CASTRQGNNQPQHF,TGTGCCAGTACAAGACAGGGAAACAATCAGCCCCAGCATTTT
.,TRBV5-4,.,TRBJ1-1,CASSLVGQGTEAFF,TGTGCCAGCAGCTTGGTTGGTCAGGGTACTGAAGCTTTCTTT
.,TRBV7-2,TRBD1,TRBJ1-3,CASSLGTGSGNTIYF,TGTGCCAGCAGCCTTGGGACAGGCTCTGGAAACACCATATATTTT
.,TRBV3-1/TRBV3-2,.,TRBJ2-2,CASSQDSSGWELFF,TGTGCCAGCAGCCAAGATTCTTCCGGTTGGGAGCTGTTTTTT
.,TRBV7-3,.,TRBJ2-3,CASSLTSGTDTQYF,TGTGCCAGCAGCTTAACTAGCGGCACAGATACGCAGTATTTT
.,TRBV2,TRBD1,TRBJ1-1,CASRDRAGTEAFF,TGTGCCAGCAGGGACAGGGCGGGCACTGAAGCTTTCTTT
.,TRBV25-1,.,TRBJ2-7,CASSEGLHSYEQYF,TGTGCCAGCAGTGAGGGGCTGCACTCCTACGAGCAGTACTTC
once,TRBV5-1,.,TRBJ2-7,CASSLNRDEQYF,TGCGCCAGCAGCTTGAACCGGGACGAGCAGTACTTC
.,TRBV5-4,TRBD1,TRBJ2-3,CASRRTGRTDTQYF,TGTGCCAGCAGGCGGACAGGGCGCACAGATACGCAGTATTTT
.,TRBV28,.,TRBJ2-5,CASSLGSQETQYF,TGTGCCAGCAGTTTAGGGAGCCAAGAGACCCAGTACTTC
.,TRBV12-3/TRBV12-4,.,TRBJ1-1,CASSPRDLAAFF,TGTGCCAGCAGCCCCCGGGATTTGGCGGCTTTCTTT
.,TRBV18,.,TRBJ1-1,CASSSGQSGTEAFF,TGTGCCAGCTCATCGGGTCAGTCGGGTACTGAAGCTTTCTTT
.,TRBV27,TRBD2,TRBJ2-4,CASSPSLAGGGNIQYF,TGTGCCAGCAGTCCTTCACTAGCGGGGGGTGGAAACATTCAGTACTTC
.,TRBV7-2,.,TRBJ2-1,CASSLGWTHNNEQFF,TGTGCCAGCAGCTTAGGTTGGACACACAACAATGAGCAGTTCTTC
.,TRBV5-1,TRBD1,TRBJ2-1,CASRDDRGIYNEQFF,TGCGCCAGCAGGGACGACAGGGGAATCTACAATGAGCAGTTCTTC
.,TRBV30,TRBD1,TRBJ1-1,CAWSPGVRGQAFF,TGTGCCTGGAGCCCTGGGGTCAGGGGGCAAGCTTTCTTT
.,TRBV29-1,.,TRBJ1-5,CSVAAGGQGQPQHF,TGCAGCGTTGCGGCGGGGGGCCAAGGGCAGCCCCAGCATTTT
.,TRBV28,TRBD1,TRBJ2-7,CASSPPGQGIFYEQYF,TGTGCCAGCAGTCCACCGGGACAGGGTATATTCTACGAGCAGTACTTC
.,TRBV7-3,.,TRBJ1-6,CASSLELNSPLHF,TGTGCCAGCAGCTTAGAGCTGAATTCACCCCTCCACTTT
.,TRBV2,TRBD2,TRBJ2-3,CASRSFRGGTTDTQYF,TGTGCCAGCAGGTCCTTCCGCGGGGGGACCACAGATACGCAGTATTTT
.,TRBV10-3,TRBD1,TRBJ1-3,CAITGQGFTGNTIYF,TGTGCCATCACCGGACAGGGATTCACTGGAAACACCATATATTTT
.,TRBV15,TRBD1,TRBJ1-5,CATSRPGQGGNQPQHF,TGTGCCACCAGCAGACCCGGACAGGGTGGAAATCAGCCCCAGCATTTT
.,TRBV6-5,TRBD1,TRBJ2-1,CASSRTGGNEQFF,TGTGCCAGCAGCAGGACAGGGGGCAATGAGCAGTTCTTC
.,TRBV7-9,TRBD1,TRBJ1-2,CASSVPGQGFYGYTF,TGTGCCAGCAGTGTACCGGGACAGGGGTTTTATGGCTACACCTTC
.,TRBV28,.,TRBJ2-3,CASSKGNLAADTQYF,TGTGCCAGCAGCAAGGGCAACCTAGCAGCAGATACGCAGTATTTT
once,TRBV6-5,TRBD2,TRBJ2-7,CASSSGTSGIYEQYF,TGTGCCAGCAGTTCCGGGACTAGCGGGATCTACGAGCAGTACTTC
.,TRBV2,.,TRBJ1-5,CASSADRRQPQHF,TGTGCCAGCAGCGCAGACAGACGGCAGCCCCAGCATTTT
.,TRBV19,TRBD2,TRBJ2-7,CASSRASGDSYEQYF,TGTGCCAGTAGTAGAGCTAGCGGGGACTCCTACGAGCAGTACTTC
once,TRBV24-1,TRBD1,TRBJ1-2,CATSDLRGPNYGYTF,TGTGCCACCAGTGACCTCAGGGGGCCTAACTATGGCTACACCTTC
.,TRBV3-1/TRBV3-2,TRBD1,TRBJ1-1,CASSQLPGQGSTEAFF,TGTGCCAGCAGCCAACTCCCCGGACAGGGTTCCACTGAAGCTTTCTTT